The rows below give T cell receptor beta chains drawn from one sample of a study of blood T cells in healthy people across ages. MiXCR, applied by TCRdb to the 5' RACE reads, yields one record per CDR3 protein. The sample has roughly 410,000 distinct CDR3 sequences, about 52% seen once. What was sequenced was blood. The receptors were sampled from a man aged 55 to 69 in good health. The CDR3 runs from the conserved cysteine through the conserved F or W. A D gene is named only where the DNA matches it firmly. Part of the rows lack a size; the others show once, few, many or a class for expanded clones.

abundance,d_gene,v_gene,j_gene,CDR3nt,CDR3aa
many,TRBD1,TRBV7-2,TRBJ2-7,TGTGCCAGCAGCTTAGACCACAGGGGGCTAGGGGAGCAGTACTTC,CASSLDHRGLGEQYF
once,.,TRBV18,TRBJ1-1,TGTGCCAGCTCACCCAAACAGCTAACGGGGACTGAAGCTTTCTTT,CASSPKQLTGTEAFF
few,TRBD2,TRBV28,TRBJ2-1,TGTGCCAGCAGTTCCCCGGGACTAGGGAGCAATGAGCAGTTCTTC,CASSSPGLGSNEQFF
.,TRBD2,TRBV6-6,TRBJ2-5,TGTGCCAGCGTATTAACCGGGACTAGCAAAGAGACCCAGTACTTC,CASVLTGTSKETQYF
many,.,TRBV20-1,TRBJ2-5,TGCAGTGCTAGACCAGAAGAGACCCAGTACTTC,CSARPEETQYF
few,.,TRBV20-1,TRBJ2-3,TGCAGTGCTAGAGAGTCCGGGGGCGGGGCGGATACGCAGTATTTT,CSARESGGGADTQYF
few,TRBD2,TRBV20-1,TRBJ2-7,TGCAGTGCCCCCGGGGCTAGCGGACCATACGAGCAGTACTTC,CSAPGASGPYEQYF
.,TRBD1,TRBV10-3,TRBJ2-1,TGTGCCATCAGTGCGACAGGGGTGGCCTACAATGAGCAGTTCTTC,CAISATGVAYNEQFF
medium-sized,.,TRBV27,TRBJ1-2,TGTGCCAGCAGTCCGGACGGAAACTATGGCTACACCTTC,CASSPDGNYGYTF
.,TRBD1,TRBV7-8,TRBJ2-7,TGTGCCAGCAGCTTATTGGGACAGGGCCGCTACGAGCAGTACTTC,CASSLLGQGRYEQYF
.,TRBD2,TRBV6-1,TRBJ2-7,TGTGCCAGCAGTCCGGGACTAGGCGATGCCGACGAGCAGTACTTC,CASSPGLGDADEQYF
.,.,TRBV7-2,TRBJ2-7,TGTGCCAGCAGCTTAGTGCAGGGAGCGTCCTACGAGCAGTACTTC,CASSLVQGASYEQYF
.,.,TRBV7-2,TRBJ2-7,TGTGCCAGCAGCCCACACAGCGGCGAGCAGTACTTC,CASSPHSGEQYF
.,TRBD1,TRBV5-1,TRBJ2-7,TGCGCCAGCAGCAAGGGACAGCTAGCCTACGAGCAGTACTTC,CASSKGQLAYEQYF
.,TRBD1,TRBV20-1,TRBJ2-5,TGCAGTGCTAGAGGAGGGGGCGGACAGACCCAGTACTTC,CSARGGGGQTQYF
.,.,TRBV29-1,TRBJ1-2,TGCAGCGTGGACAGTAACTATGGCTACACCTTC,CSVDSNYGYTF
.,.,TRBV20-1,TRBJ2-1,TGCAGTGCCCCGGACTACAATGAGCAGTTCTTC,CSAPDYNEQFF
.,TRBD2,TRBV29-1,TRBJ2-3,TGCAGCGCCGCCGGGACTAGCGGATCAGATACGCAGTATTTT,CSAAGTSGSDTQYF
.,TRBD1,TRBV28,TRBJ2-7,TGTGCCAGCAGCAAAGCCGGGACAGGGTTCGAGCAGTACTTC,CASSKAGTGFEQYF
few,.,TRBV6-5,TRBJ2-1,TGTGCCAGCAGGCCTCCAAAGGGTGGAAATGAGCAGTTCTTC,CASRPPKGGNEQFF
few,.,TRBV21-1,TRBJ2-1,.,CASSKWASGAGDEQFF
.,.,TRBV6-5,TRBJ1-6,TGTGCCAGCAGTTACTCCAACAGGGAACGATCACCCCTCCACTTT,CASSYSNRERSPLHF
.,.,TRBV12-3/TRBV12-4,TRBJ1-1,TGTGCCAGCAGTTTCGCCCCCCAGGCTGAAGCTTTCTTT,CASSFAPQAEAFF
.,TRBD2,TRBV29-1,TRBJ2-3,TGCAGCGGCGGACTAGCGGGATTCACAGATACGCAGTATTTT,CSGGLAGFTDTQYF
.,.,TRBV29-1,TRBJ2-7,TGCAGCGTTTACTCGGACCTTTGGGGTTACGAGCAGTACTTC,CSVYSDLWGYEQYF
.,.,TRBV12-3/TRBV12-4,TRBJ2-6,TGTGCCAGCAGTTTTGAGGGCGCCGGGGCCAACGTCCTGACTTTC,CASSFEGAGANVLTF
many,TRBD1,TRBV27,TRBJ2-7,TGTGCCAGCAGACCCACTCTTCTGACGGGACAGCTATTCGTGCAGTACTTC,CASRPTLLTGQLFVQYF
.,TRBD1,TRBV6-1,TRBJ1-2,TGTGCCAGCAGTGAGGCAGGGGGCTATGGCTACACCTTC,CASSEAGGYGYTF
.,.,TRBV27,TRBJ1-2,TGTGCCAGCAGTCTGACAGTCCACTATGGCTACACCTTC,CASSLTVHYGYTF
few,TRBD1,TRBV5-1,TRBJ2-7,TGCGCCAGCAGCGGCGGGACAGGGGTCTACGAGCAGTACTTC,CASSGGTGVYEQYF
.,.,TRBV29-1,TRBJ2-7,TGCAGCGTATCCGGGACGTCTTACGAGCAGTACTTC,CSVSGTSYEQYF
.,TRBD2,TRBV7-6,TRBJ2-3,TGTGCCAGCAGCTCTATAGCGGGAGGGTTGACAGATACGCAGTATTTT,CASSSIAGGLTDTQYF